These 14 T cell receptor beta chains were all obtained from the same sample, sequenced in a study of T cell responses to AZD1222 COVID-19 vaccine. Clones were sequenced by immunoSEQ multiplex PCR, and TCRdb holds only the in-frame ones, with some missing. The data hold about 70,000 clones, with 70% to 90% observed a single time. The starting material was peripheral blood, obtained 28 days after the second AZD1222 dose. These receptor sequences come from an adult who received the AZD1222 COVID-19 vaccine.

The V gene is TRBV30, the J gene TRBJ1-2; the match to TRBD1 covers 8 bases. This CDR3 is built from 13 residues. V shed 5 bases, J shed 7 bases, and the junction held 9 bases outside the gene matches. Looked up from germline, CDR1 is GTSNPN and CDR2 is SVGIG (reference sequence). The CDR3 region is CAWAGQGIGGYTF. DNA for the CDR3: TGTGCCTGGGCAGGACAGGGCATTGGTGGCTACACCTTC.

The CDR3 DNA follows: TGTGCCAGCAGCCGGAAGACAGGGGGCATCAATCAGCCCCAGCATTTT. This gives the protein CASSRKTGGINQPQHF. The chain combines TRBV27 with TRBJ1-5, with 10 bases matching TRBD1. Germline assignment: CDR1 MNHEY and CDR2 SMNVEV (reference sequence). J gave up 3 bases and V 6 bases, and 8 bases lay outside the gene matches. The CDR3 runs 16 residues.

This clone was seen just once. The gene calls are TRBV6-1 and TRBJ2-7, with D perhaps TRBD1 (6 bases). CDR3 length equals 14 residues. CDR1 MNHNS and CDR2 SASEGT come from the germline V gene. The ends were cut back, 0 bases at V and 2 bases at J, with 8 bases in the middle. The CDR3 is CASSEAGTPYEQYF. The CDR3 region has the DNA TGTGCCAGCAGTGAAGCCGGGACACCCTACGAGCAGTACTTC.

V and J are TRBV4-2 and TRBJ1-6; 7 bases match TRBD1. CDR1 and CDR2 (germline): LGHNA, YNFKEQ. The CDR3 sequence is 16 residues long. V lost 0 bases, J lost 9 bases, and 8 bases stayed unmatched. The CDR3 protein is CASSQDFGQAGSPLHF. The CDR3, as DNA: TGTGCCAGCAGCCAAGATTTCGGACAGGCGGGTTCACCCCTCCACTTT.

The chain joins TRBV7-2 to TRBJ2-2, with D hard to call. Germline CDR1 reads SGHTA; CDR2 reads FQGNSA. The CDR3 is 15 amino acids. Deletions cut 1 base from V and 2 bases from J, with 8 bases between. In DNA, the CDR3 is TGTGCCAGCAGCTTAGGTCGGGTAAACACCGGGGAGCTGTTTTTT. Amino acids: CASSLGRVNTGELFF.

The V gene is TRBV12-3 or TRBV12-4, the J gene TRBJ2-7; 8 bases are a match to TRBD1. The CDR3 spans 13 residues. The V segment lost 7 bases and the J segment 4 bases; nucleotides outside the gene matches: 6. The CDR3 DNA reads TGTGCCAGCAAGAGACAGGGGTCATACGAGCAGTACTTC. Protein sequence: CASKRQGSYEQYF.

The count of this clone is one. Here the CDR3 reads CASRRGGTNYNSPLHF. The DNA of the CDR3 is TGTGCCAGCAGAAGAGGAGGGACCAATTATAATTCACCCCTCCACTTT. The chain joins TRBV5-6 to TRBJ1-6, with a possible D match to TRBD1 (5 bases). Trimming shortened V by 5 bases and J by 4 bases, and 16 bases separated the two germline ends. Germline-derived CDR1 and CDR2 are SGHDT and YYEEEE. This CDR3 is built from 16 residues.

The V call is TRBV12-3 or TRBV12-4, the J call TRBJ2-7; D remains ambiguous. Trimming removed 3 bases at V and 2 bases at J, with 5 bases between. The CDR3 is 12 residues long. The CDR3 loop reads CASSFQTYEQYF. CDR3 DNA sequence: TGTGCCAGCAGTTTTCAAACCTACGAGCAGTACTTC.

V usage is TRBV7-3 and J usage is TRBJ1-6; no definite D call. Trimming shortened V by 3 bases and J by 5 bases, and 8 bases separated the two germline ends. The CDR3 is 14 residues long. Per the germline V gene, CDR1 is SGHTA and CDR2 is FQGTGA. The CDR3 nucleotides are TGTGCCAGCAGCTTGGGCCCAAATAATTCACCCCTCCACTTT. This encodes CASSLGPNNSPLHF.

This clone was observed once. V usage is TRBV7-8 and J usage is TRBJ1-1, with TRBD1 as a possible D gene (6 bases). The CDR3 is 17 residues long. Germline V lookup: CDR1 SGHVS, CDR2 FQNEAQ. V lost 5 bases to trimming and J lost 0 bases, with 19 bases between them. The CDR3, as DNA: TGTGCCAGCAGCCCCGTGGGGGTGGGGGCAATGAACACTGAAGCTTTCTTT. Translated, it gives CASSPVGVGAMNTEAFF.

This clone is a singleton in its sample. The V and J genes are TRBV11-2 and TRBJ2-1, with TRBD2 identical over 10 bases. V trimming: 5 bases; J trimming: 3 bases; junction bases outside the gene matches: 4. CDR1 and CDR2 from the germline V gene are SGHAT and FQNNGV. This CDR3 contains 15 residues. CDR3 sequence reads: CASSPSGGDYNEQFF. CDR3 in DNA: TGTGCCAGCAGCCCTAGCGGGGGCGACTACAATGAGCAGTTCTTC.

The chain joins TRBV27 to TRBJ1-1; TRBD1 matches 8 bases. Trimming at V came to 0 bases and at J to 0 bases, leaving 3 bases not matched to a gene. There are 16 residues in the CDR3. The germline CDR1 and CDR2 sequences are MNHEY and SMNVEV (reference sequence). The CDR3 nucleotides read TGTGCCAGCAGTTTATCGTGGGACAGGTTGAACACTGAAGCTTTCTTT. Translation gives CASSLSWDRLNTEAFF.

CDR3 loop: CASSLVPGAQETQYF. CDR3 DNA: TGTGCCAGCAGCTTAGTACCAGGGGCACAAGAGACCCAGTACTTC. This sequence joins TRBV11-2 and TRBJ2-5; tentatively, D is TRBD1 (6 bases). The V end lost 1 base, the J end lost 2 bases, and 11 bases lay between the germline ends. This CDR3 is built from 15 residues. CDR1 and CDR2 from the germline V gene are SGHAT and FQNNGV.

The chain carries TRBV29-1 and TRBJ1-2; D is possibly TRBD1 (6 bases). The CDR3 length is 13 residues. CDR1 SQVTM and CDR2 ANQGSEA come from the germline V gene. V was trimmed by 2 bases and J by 4 bases, leaving 11 bases between them. The CDR3 bases are TGCAGCGTTGAAAGTGGGACACTCTATGGCTACACCTTC. Protein: CSVESGTLYGYTF.